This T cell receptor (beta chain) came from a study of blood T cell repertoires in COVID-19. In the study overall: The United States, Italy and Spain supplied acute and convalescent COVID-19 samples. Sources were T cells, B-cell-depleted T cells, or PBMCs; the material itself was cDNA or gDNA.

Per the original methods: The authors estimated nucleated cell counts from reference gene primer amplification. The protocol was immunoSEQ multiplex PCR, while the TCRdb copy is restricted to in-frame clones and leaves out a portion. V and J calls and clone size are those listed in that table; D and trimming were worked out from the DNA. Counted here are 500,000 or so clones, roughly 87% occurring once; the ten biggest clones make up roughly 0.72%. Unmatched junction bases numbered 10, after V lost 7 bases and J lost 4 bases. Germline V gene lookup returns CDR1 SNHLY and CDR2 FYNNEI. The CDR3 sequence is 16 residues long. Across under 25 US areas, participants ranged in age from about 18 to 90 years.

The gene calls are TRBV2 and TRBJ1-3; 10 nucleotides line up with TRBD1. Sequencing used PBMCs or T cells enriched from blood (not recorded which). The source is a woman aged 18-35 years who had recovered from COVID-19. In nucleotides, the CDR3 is TGTGCCAGCACCCCAGACAGGGGGCTTGTAGGAAACACCATATATTTT. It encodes CASTPDRGLVGNTIYF.